This T cell receptor beta chain was obtained from a study of T cell responses to AZD1222 COVID-19 vaccine. From germline, CDR1 is SGHRS and CDR2 YFSETQ. This CDR3 comprises 12 residues. Trimming shortened V by 0 bases and J by 5 bases, and 6 bases separated the two germline ends. Produced via immunoSEQ multiplex PCR; TCRdb's table is partial and in-frame only. The sample shows roughly 100,000 clones, about 93% of them seen only once. This clone came up once. The clonotype comes from an adult in good health. V and J are TRBV5-1 and TRBJ2-7, with unresolved D. The sequencing used peripheral blood, collected on day 0 of AZD1222 vaccination. The CDR3: CASSLGHHEQYF. The CDR3 DNA follows: TGCGCCAGCAGCTTGGGACACCACGAGCAGTACTTC.